This T cell receptor (beta chain) is drawn from a study of Graves' ophthalmopathy and Graves' hyperthyroidism. Study observations and caveats: A model built from 13 signatures distinguished ophthalmopathy from stable hyperthyroidism with 87.88% sensitivity and approximately 80% specificity.

The study enrolled ophthalmopathy donors with moderate-to-severe activity, CAS ≥3, NOSPECS ≥4 and duration under 3 months. PBMCs were isolated from an approximately 10 ml sample of fresh peripheral blood. RNA transcripts were the source from which TCR beta CDR3 regions were amplified. RT-PCR with HTBI primers came first, then second-round multiplex PCR. TCRdb re-called the multiplex PCR reads through MiXCR, storing one row per CDR3 protein. In the table there are 150,000 or so distinct CDR3 sequences, less than 45% of which are singletons. This CDR3 has 13 residues. Germline CDR1 MNHNS, CDR2 SASEGT. Trimming stripped 4 bases from V and 3 bases from J, with 7 bases between. Ten or more counts support this clonotype. No antigen is known for it.

The V call is TRBV6-1, the J call TRBJ1-5; D remains unclear. The specimen sequenced was peripheral blood. This sequence was found in a woman in her forties with Graves' ophthalmopathy. DNA of the CDR3: TGTGCCAGCAGTGGGGATTACAATCAGCCCCAGCATTTT. Its protein product is CASSGDYNQPQHF.